These 15 T cell receptor beta chains originate from one sample sequenced in a study of blood T cell repertoires in COVID-19. Measured with immunoSEQ multiplex PCR; TCRdb has only the in-frame clones, and not every one. The sample holds 90,000 to 120,000 clones, approximately 88% seen once. Input material: peripheral blood. The source of these receptors is a man aged 45-65 years with active or convalescent COVID-19.

The chain combines TRBV9 with TRBJ1-1; 8 nucleotides line up with TRBD1. Germline trimming cut 2 bases from V and 5 bases from J; bases unmatched to any gene: 11. There are 16 residues in the CDR3. Germline V lookup: CDR1 SGDLS, CDR2 YYNGEE. DNA of the CDR3: TGTGCCAGCAGCGTCGGGCCAGGGGGCCGAGGGACTGAAGCTTTCTTT. It translates to CASSVGPGGRGTEAFF.

This chain joins TRBV5-4 and TRBJ2-5; 11 bases line up with TRBD2. The V gene end was trimmed by 4 bases and the J gene end by 5 bases; junction bases not matched to a gene: 10. This CDR3 has 16 amino acids. Per germline, CDR1 SGHNT and CDR2 YYREEE (reference sequence). CDR3 DNA sequence: TGTGCCAGCAGCAGAGTAGGGACTAGCGGTTTGGAGACCCAGTACTTC. Translated, it gives CASSRVGTSGLETQYF.

In nucleotides, the CDR3 is TGTGCCAGCTCCTCTCAGTCGGAGGCTAACTATGGCTACACCTTC. Translation: CASSSQSEANYGYTF. The chain recombines TRBV28 with TRBJ1-2; no definite D call. CDR3 length: 15 residues. The V and J ends lost 8 bases and 0 bases respectively, with 16 bases between them. The germline V gene encodes CDR1 MDHEN and CDR2 SYDVKM.

There are a few counts of this clone. CDR3 DNA sequence: TGTGCCAGCAGTCCCCTCAGGGGGGTGGGCTATGGCTACACCTTC. This encodes CASSPLRGVGYGYTF. The V gene is TRBV6-6, the J gene TRBJ1-2, with 7 bases fitting TRBD1. The CDR3 length is 15 residues. V shed 5 bases, J shed 4 bases, and the junction held 10 bases outside the gene matches. CDR1 MNHNY and CDR2 SVGAGI come from the germline V gene (reference sequence).

J is TRBJ2-7 and V is TRBV1; TRBD2, as called in the table, went unchecked against the DNA. TRBV1 is designated a pseudogene. This CDR3 contains 11 residues. The CDR3 DNA reads as TGCACCAGCAGCCACGCCTACGAGCAGTACTTC. This codes for CTSSHAYEQYF.

The J gene is TRBJ1-1, the V gene TRBV5-4; TRBD1 matches at 8 bases. V shed 2 bases and J 3 bases; nucleotides not matched to a gene: 9. This CDR3 spans 16 amino acids. Germline assignment: CDR1 SGHNT and CDR2 YYREEE (reference sequence). The CDR3 loop reads CASSLDRGSLYTEAFF. In DNA, the CDR3 is TGTGCCAGCAGCTTAGACAGGGGAAGTTTGTACACTGAAGCTTTCTTT.

The V gene is TRBV4-1, the J gene TRBJ1-3, with unresolved D. This CDR3 comprises 15 residues. Trimming pared 4 bases from V and 0 bases from J, leaving 10 bases between. Per the germline V gene, CDR1 is MGHRA and CDR2 is YSYEKL. The CDR3 coding sequence is TGCGCCAGCAGCCCTCCAATACTCTCTGGAAACACCATATATTTT. Translated: CASSPPILSGNTIYF.

The J gene is TRBJ1-2, the V gene TRBV5-8; D might be TRBD1 (5 bases). CDR3 length: 16 residues. The V and J ends lost 2 bases and 1 base respectively, with 15 bases between them. CDR1 SGHTS and CDR2 YDEGEE come from the germline V gene. CDR3 amino acids: CASSLYETDHNYGYTF. CDR3 in DNA: TGTGCCAGCAGCTTATATGAGACAGACCATAACTATGGCTACACCTTC.

This sequence joins TRBV4-3 and TRBJ2-1; 10 bases line up with TRBD2. V shed 0 bases, J shed 7 bases, and the junction held 6 bases outside the gene matches. CDR1 and CDR2 (germline): LGHNA, YSLEER. The CDR3 runs 16 residues. The CDR3 is CASSQDWLAGANEQFF. CDR3 nucleotides: TGCGCCAGCAGCCAAGATTGGCTAGCGGGAGCGAATGAGCAGTTCTTC.

The rearrangement uses TRBV18 and TRBJ1-5; 9 positions match TRBD1. CDR3 length: 16 residues. V lost 3 bases, J lost 3 bases, and 6 bases stayed unmatched. Germline V gives CDR1 KGHSH, CDR2 LQKENI. CDR3 residues: CASSPARQGVNQPQHF. DNA for the CDR3: TGTGCCAGCTCACCGGCCCGACAGGGGGTCAATCAGCCCCAGCATTTT.

This sequence joins TRBV3-1 (or the pseudogene TRBV3-2) and TRBJ2-1; 10 bases map to TRBD2. CDR1 and CDR2 from the germline V gene are LGHDT and YNNKEL (reference sequence). The CDR3 consists of 18 residues. The V gene end was trimmed by 4 bases and the J gene end by 4 bases; junction bases not matched to a gene: 13. The CDR3 coding sequence is TGTGCCAGCAGCCGCTCAACAACCGGGACTAGCGATTACAATGAGCAGTTCTTC. Protein product: CASSRSTTGTSDYNEQFF.

J is TRBJ2-6 and V is TRBV5-1; 7 bases are shared with TRBD1. The length of the CDR3 is 19 residues. Germline CDR1 is SGHRS and CDR2 is YFSETQ. After removal of 2 bases from V and 0 bases from J, the junction contained 11 bases not matched to a gene. CDR3 nucleotide sequence: TGCGCCAGCAGCTTACTACAGGGGCTCGCCTCCTCTGGGGCCAACGTCCTGACTTTC. This codes for CASSLLQGLASSGANVLTF.

The rearrangement uses TRBV10-1 and TRBJ2-1, with D possibly TRBD2 on 6 matching bases. Germline loops: CDR1 WNHNN, CDR2 SYGVQD (reference sequence). V was pared by 0 bases and J by 12 bases, with 12 bases between. The CDR3 runs 13 residues. The CDR3 region has the DNA TGCGCCAGCAGTGAGTCGAAGGGGACTTCGCAGTTCTTC. Its protein is CASSESKGTSQFF.

The chain recombines TRBV27 with TRBJ1-1, with 9 positions matching TRBD1. J gave up 1 base and V 2 bases, and 8 bases lay outside the gene matches. CDR3 size: 17 residues. Per the germline V gene, CDR1 is MNHEY and CDR2 is SMNVEV (reference sequence). The CDR3 reads CASSLPPRTGENTEAFF. As DNA, the CDR3 is TGTGCCAGCAGTTTACCCCCTCGGACAGGGGAGAACACTGAAGCTTTCTTT.

This chain uses TRBV7-8 with TRBJ2-4; 14 bases match TRBD2. V was clipped by 5 bases and J by 3 bases; unmatched bases: 15. The CDR3 consists of 20 residues. CDR1 and CDR2 (germline): SGHVS, FQNEAQ. The CDR3 region is CASSQLSGTSGRMDKNIQYF. As DNA, the CDR3 is TGTGCCAGCAGCCAACTATCCGGGACTAGCGGGAGAATGGACAAAAACATTCAGTACTTC.